Here is one TCR beta chain with its context. What it recognizes is unknown. The data derive from a study of CD8 T cells in Susac syndrome. RNA in amounts of about 0.5 to 1 ug was reverse transcribed with random hexamers. A multiplex approach, immunoSEQ multiplex PCR, amplified TCR beta CDR3 across 54 Vbeta and 13 Jbeta. TCRdb independently ran MiXCR on the immunoSEQ multiplex PCR reads; one entry per CDR3 protein. The sample gives 100,000 to 150,000 distinct CDR3 sequences, roughly 76% of which show up once; about 0.51% is in the top ten. The sequenced target, TCR beta, came from blood CD8+ and CD4+ T cells. Through negative isolation, CD4+ and CD8+ T cells were obtained, while TEMRA cells were enriched using FACS. Overall study findings and caveats: As acknowledged by the study, its TCR sequencing and HLA analysis included a relatively small number of individuals.

After removal of 6 bases from V and 2 bases from J, the junction contained 6 bases not matched to a gene. CDR1 is SNHLY, CDR2 FYNNEI, per germline. CDR3 length equals 14 residues. This TCR came from a human donor with multiple sclerosis. Sequencing was carried out using CD8+ T cells from PBMCs. The chain joins TRBV2 to TRBJ1-1; the match to TRBD1 covers 7 bases. In nucleotides, the CDR3 is TGTGCCAGCAGAGGGACAGATAGCAACACTGAAGCTTTCTTT. It translates to CASRGTDSNTEAFF.